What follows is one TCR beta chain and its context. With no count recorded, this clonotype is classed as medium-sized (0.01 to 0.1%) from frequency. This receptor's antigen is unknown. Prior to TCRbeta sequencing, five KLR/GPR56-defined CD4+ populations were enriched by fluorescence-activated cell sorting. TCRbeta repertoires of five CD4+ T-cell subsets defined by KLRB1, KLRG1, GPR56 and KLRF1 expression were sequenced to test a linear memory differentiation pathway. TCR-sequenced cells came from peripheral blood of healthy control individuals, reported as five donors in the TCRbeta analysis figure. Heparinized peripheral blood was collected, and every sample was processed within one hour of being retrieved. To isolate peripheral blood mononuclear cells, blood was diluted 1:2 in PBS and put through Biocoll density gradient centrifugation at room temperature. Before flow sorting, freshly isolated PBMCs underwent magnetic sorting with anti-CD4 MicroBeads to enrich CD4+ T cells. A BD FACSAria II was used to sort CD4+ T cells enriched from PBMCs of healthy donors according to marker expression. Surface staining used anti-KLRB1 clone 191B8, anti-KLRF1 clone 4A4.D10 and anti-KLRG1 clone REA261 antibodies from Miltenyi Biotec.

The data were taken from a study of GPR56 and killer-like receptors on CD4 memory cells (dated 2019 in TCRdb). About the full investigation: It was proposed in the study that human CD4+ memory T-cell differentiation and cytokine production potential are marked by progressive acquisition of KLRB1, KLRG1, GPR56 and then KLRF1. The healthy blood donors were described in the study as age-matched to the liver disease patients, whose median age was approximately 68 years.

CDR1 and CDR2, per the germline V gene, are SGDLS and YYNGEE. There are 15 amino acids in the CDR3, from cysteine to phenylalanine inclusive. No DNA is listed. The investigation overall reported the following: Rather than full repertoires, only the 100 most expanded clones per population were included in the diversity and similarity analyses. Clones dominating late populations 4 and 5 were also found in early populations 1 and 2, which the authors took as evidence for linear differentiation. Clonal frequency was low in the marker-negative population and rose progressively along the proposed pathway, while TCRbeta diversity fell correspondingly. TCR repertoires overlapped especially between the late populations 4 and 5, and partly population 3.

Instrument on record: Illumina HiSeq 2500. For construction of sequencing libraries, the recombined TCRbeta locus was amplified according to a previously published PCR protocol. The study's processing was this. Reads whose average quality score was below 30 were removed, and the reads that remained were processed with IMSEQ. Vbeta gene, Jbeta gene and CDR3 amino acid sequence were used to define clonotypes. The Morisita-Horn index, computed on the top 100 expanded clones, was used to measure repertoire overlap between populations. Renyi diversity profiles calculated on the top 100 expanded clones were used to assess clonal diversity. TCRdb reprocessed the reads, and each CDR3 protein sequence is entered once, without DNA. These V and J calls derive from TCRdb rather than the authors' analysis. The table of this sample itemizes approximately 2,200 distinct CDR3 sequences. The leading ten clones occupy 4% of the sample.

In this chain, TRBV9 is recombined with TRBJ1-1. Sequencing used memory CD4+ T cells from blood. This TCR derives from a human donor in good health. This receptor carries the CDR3 CASSVGNGLNTEAFF.